This T cell receptor beta chain was captured by sequencing in a study of blood T cells in healthy people across ages. Overall study context: Template-switching capture recovered about one barcoded beta molecule per two T cells.

Findings and limits, study-wide: Naive CD4+ cell counts and diversity both ran higher in long-lived than in aged donors. A roughly linear age-dependent decrease characterized TCR beta diversity per million T cells.

The sample, 9 to 10 milliliters of peripheral blood, was drawn from each donor. Sample-barcoded 5' priming and a J-beta primer mix drove a second PCR of about 6 to 12 cycles. TCRdb re-derived calls from the 5' RACE reads in MiXCR, one entry per CDR3 protein. The sample lists just over 1 million distinct CDR3 sequences; 45% were seen once. Of note for this clonotype: Its antigen is not identified.

Looked up from germline, CDR1 is SQVTM and CDR2 is ANQGSEA. The CDR3 runs 15 residues. V shed 3 bases and J shed 3 bases, with 15 bases lying between them. The sequenced sample was blood. This receptor was obtained from an older woman in good health. This chain joins TRBV29-1 and TRBJ2-1; D gene unclear. The CDR3 loop is CSVDGLLFNYNEQFF. CDR3 DNA: TGCAGCGTTGATGGTCTTCTATTTAACTACAATGAGCAGTTCTTC.